These T cell receptor beta chains were read from a single sample in a study of OX40 agonist ivuxolimab in advanced cancers. Repertoires were generated with immunoSEQ multiplex PCR, while TCRdb's copy carries only in-frame clones and drops some. The sample carries approximately 61,000 clones, 75% to 90% recorded once. This specimen was CD4+ or CD8+ T cells sorted from blood, taken in a trial of the OX40 agonist ivuxolimab. The receptor set was obtained from an adult with an advanced solid tumor such as melanoma, head and neck, liver or kidney cancer. Each CDR3 is given with its conserved first and last residue. The D gene is left open where the match is weak. Only some rows state a clone size, as once, few, many or a class for expanded clones.

abundance,j_gene,d_gene,len,v_gene,CDR3nt,CDR3aa
-,TRBJ2-2,-,14,TRBV11-3,TGTGCCAGCAGCCCGGGAGAATCGGCCGGGGAGCTGTTTTTT,CASSPGESAGELFF
-,TRBJ2-2,-,16,TRBV9,TGTGCCAGCAGCGCACCCGCGGGGCCCAACACCGGGGAGCTGTTTTTT,CASSAPAGPNTGELFF
-,TRBJ2-1,-,13,TRBV27,TGTGCCAGCAGTTTTTCAGGGGTAAATGAGCAGTTCTTC,CASSFSGVNEQFF
-,TRBJ1-1,-,13,TRBV6-5,TGTGCCAGCAGTTACGTCGGGGGAACTGAAGCTTTCTTT,CASSYVGGTEAFF
-,TRBJ2-4,-,15,TRBV27,TGTGCCAGCAGTCCTCCCGACATGACCAAAAACATTCAGTACTTC,CASSPPDMTKNIQYF
-,TRBJ2-3,-,15,TRBV19,TGTGCCAGTAGTATCCTACAGGGAAGCACAGATACGCAGTATTTT,CASSILQGSTDTQYF
-,TRBJ1-5,-,15,TRBV4-2,TGTGCCAGCAGCCTTATATCTGATAGCAATCAGCCCCAGCACTTT,CASSLISDSNQPQHF
-,TRBJ2-7,-,15,TRBV11-2,TGTGCCAGCAGTGCTAGGGGTGAGAAGGAAAACGAGCAGTACTTC,CASSARGEKENEQYF
-,TRBJ2-7,-,13,TRBV5-1,TGCGCCAGCAGACAGGGTAGCGGCTACGAGCAGTACTTC,CASRQGSGYEQYF
-,TRBJ2-7,TRBD2,15,TRBV5-1,TGCGCCAGCAGCTTTACTAGCGGCACCACATACGAGCAGTACTTC,CASSFTSGTTYEQYF
-,TRBJ2-3,-,13,TRBV25-1,TGTGCCACCCAGACTGTCCCCACAGATACGCAGTATTTT,CATQTVPTDTQYF
-,TRBJ1-5,-,17,TRBV4-2,TGTGCCAGCAGCCAAGGGGGGCAGGCCTACTTCAATCAGCCCCAGCATTTT,CASSQGGQAYFNQPQHF
-,TRBJ1-3,-,14,TRBV28,TGTGCCAGCAGGGACGGAGACGGTGGAAACACCATATATTTT,CASRDGDGGNTIYF
-,TRBJ1-1,-,14,TRBV7-9,TGTGCCAGCAGCCCCGGAGAGTTGAACACTGAAGCTTTCTTT,CASSPGELNTEAFF
-,TRBJ2-2,-,11,TRBV6-6,TGTGCCAGCAATGATAACGGGGAGCTGTTTTTT,CASNDNGELFF
-,TRBJ2-3,TRBD1,16,TRBV7-9,TGTGCCAGCAGCTCCCTACAGGGGTTTGAGACAGATACGCAGTATTTT,CASSSLQGFETDTQYF
few,TRBJ2-1,-,13,TRBV6-4,TGTGCCAGCAGTGAGGGTCGATCCAATGAGCAGTTCTTC,CASSEGRSNEQFF
-,TRBJ2-2,-,18,TRBV13,TGTGCCAGCAGCTTAGAACGTGGAGGGACCGCGAACACCGGGGAGCTGTTTTTT,CASSLERGGTANTGELFF
-,TRBJ2-1,-,16,TRBV4-3,TGCGCCAGCAGCCAAGTTTCGACTAGCTCCTACAATGAGCAGTTCTTC,CASSQVSTSSYNEQFF
-,TRBJ2-2,-,12,TRBV27,TGTGCCAGCAGTTTGTTCGGCGGGGAGCTGTTTTTT,CASSLFGGELFF
-,TRBJ2-1,TRBD1,13,TRBV28,TGTGCCAGCAGTTTCCCAGGGGGCAATGAGCAGTTCTTC,CASSFPGGNEQFF
-,TRBJ1-5,-,13,TRBV13,TGTGCCAGCAGCTTTGAGGGGGGTCAGCCCCAGCATTTT,CASSFEGGQPQHF
-,TRBJ2-3,-,13,TRBV7-2,TGTGCCAGCAGCTCCGGGGGCACAGATACGCAGTATTTT,CASSSGGTDTQYF
once,TRBJ1-5,TRBD1,18,TRBV5-4,TGTGCCAGCAGCTTGGGGGCAGGGGGCCCCCTGGGCAATCAGCCCCAGCATTTT,CASSLGAGGPLGNQPQHF
-,TRBJ2-1,TRBD1,13,TRBV9,TGTGCCAGCAGCGTTGGACAGGGGAATGAGCAGTTCTTC,CASSVGQGNEQFF
few,TRBJ2-3,-,15,TRBV7-2,TGTGCCAGCAGCAACCCGAGCGAGGCGGCAGATACGCAGTATTTT,CASSNPSEAADTQYF
-,TRBJ2-7,-,15,TRBV4-2,TGTGCCAGCAGCCATATGGCGGACTTGATCTACGAGCAGTACTTC,CASSHMADLIYEQYF
-,TRBJ2-3,-,13,TRBV28,TGTGCCTCTGGTGGAGGGTTTGGAGATACGCAGTATTTT,CASGGGFGDTQYF
-,TRBJ2-1,-,17,TRBV4-3,TGCGCCAGCAGCCACCTACTTGCCGGGACTGGATACAATGAGCAGTTCTTC,CASSHLLAGTGYNEQFF
-,TRBJ2-7,TRBD1,16,TRBV10-3,TGTGCCATCAGTGAGTCCGGGCAGGGGGCGGTCTACGAGCAGTACTTC,CAISESGQGAVYEQYF
-,TRBJ2-7,TRBD2,14,TRBV28,TGTGCCAGCAGATCTTTGAGCGGGATTCTCGAGCAGTACTTC,CASRSLSGILEQYF
-,TRBJ1-1,TRBD1,15,TRBV27,TGTGCCAGCAGTTTAGCGGACAGGGGGAACACTGAAGCTTTCTTT,CASSLADRGNTEAFF
once,TRBJ2-2,TRBD1,15,TRBV19,TGTGCCAGTAGTTGGGGACAGGGTTGGGACGGGGAGCTGTTTTTT,CASSWGQGWDGELFF
-,TRBJ2-1,TRBD1,16,TRBV7-2,TGTGCCAGCAGCTTAGCTGGGACAGGGGGTTACAATGAGCAGTTCTTC,CASSLAGTGGYNEQFF
once,TRBJ1-5,-,13,TRBV6-6,TGTGCCAGCAGACCCGATGACAATCAGCCCCAGCATTTT,CASRPDDNQPQHF
-,TRBJ2-7,-,14,TRBV28,TGTGCCAGCAGTTTAATCCGGGGCTCCTACGAGCAGTACTTC,CASSLIRGSYEQYF
-,TRBJ2-7,-,15,TRBV16,TGTGCCAGCAGCCAATACAGGGAAGGTTCCTACGAGCAGTACTTC,CASSQYREGSYEQYF
-,TRBJ2-1,TRBD2,14,TRBV7-3,TGTGCCAGCAGCTTAATCGGCGGGAGCGATGAGCAGTTCTTC,CASSLIGGSDEQFF
-,TRBJ2-7,TRBD2,15,TRBV6-5,TGTGCCAGCAGTTTCCAGGGAGGGTCCACCTACGAGCAGTACTTC,CASSFQGGSTYEQYF
-,TRBJ2-2,TRBD1,17,TRBV15,TGTGCCACCAGCAGAGACCGGCGCAGGGGGCTTGTCGGGGAGCTGTTTTTT,CATSRDRRRGLVGELFF
-,TRBJ2-5,-,13,TRBV6-5,TGTGCCAGCAGCGCCTCGAAAAGGGAGACCCAGTACTTC,CASSASKRETQYF
-,TRBJ2-2,-,16,TRBV18,TGTGCCAGCTCACCAAAGGGAGGAGGGAGCACCGGGGAGCTGTTTTTT,CASSPKGGGSTGELFF
once,TRBJ1-1,-,16,TRBV11-2,TGTGCCAGCAGCTTCAGGGAGGGGCAACCCGACACTGAAGCTTTCTTT,CASSFREGQPDTEAFF
-,TRBJ2-7,-,10,TRBV20-1,TGCAGTGCTAGGAGCTACGAGCAGTACTTC,CSARSYEQYF
-,TRBJ2-7,-,12,TRBV28,TGTGCCAGCAGTTTAAGGAGCTACGAGCAGTACTTC,CASSLRSYEQYF
few,TRBJ1-2,-,12,TRBV28,TGTGCCAGCAGCCCCGGGGAGGGGGGCTACACCTTC,CASSPGEGGYTF
-,TRBJ2-1,-,15,TRBV6-5,TGTGCCAGCAGTTATGGTAGCGGTTCCTACAATGAGCAGTTCTTC,CASSYGSGSYNEQFF